What follows are 26 T cell receptor beta chains derived from one specimen sequenced in a study of T cell repertoires in cytomegalovirus infection. TCRdb processed the reads anew with MiXCR; each CDR3 protein has one entry. The data contain roughly 700,000 distinct CDR3 sequences, around 31% of them singletons. Antigens for these TCRs are unknown. The material sequenced was cultured PBMCs, taken from culture after CMV antigen stimulation. The receptors come from a human donor in good health (CMV status not recorded). Some clones in this sample may be carry-over from other donors' samples.

A few counts support this clonotype. The chain is built from TRBV2 and TRBJ2-5, with unresolved D. CDR3 length: 11 residues. Trimming took 8 bases from V and 4 from J, leaving 8 bases between them. CDR1 SNHLY and CDR2 FYNNEI come from the germline V gene. Written as DNA, the CDR3 is TGTGCCAGCTCTGTACCAGAGACCCAGTACTTC. Translating it yields CASSVPETQYF.

This clonotype was seen many times. The genes are TRBV7-2 and TRBJ2-1, with D perhaps matching TRBD1 or TRBD2 (5 bases each). The germline CDR1 and CDR2 sequences are SGHTA and FQGNSA. This CDR3 is built from 14 residues. V lost 1 base and J 5 bases, leaving 9 bases between the germline ends. The CDR3 sequence: CASSLGGFHNEQFF. CDR3 nucleotide sequence: TGTGCCAGCAGCTTAGGGGGGTTTCACAATGAGCAGTTCTTC. Filled out from reference TRBV7-2 and TRBJ2-1, the complete variable domain reads GAGVSQSPSNKVTEKGKDVELRCDPISGHTALYWYRQSLGQGLEFLIYFQGNSAPDKSGLPSDRFSAERTGGSVSTLTIQRTQQEDSAVYLCASSLGGFHNEQFFGPGTRLTVL.

This clonotype was counted only a few times. The chain carries TRBV7-2 and TRBJ2-7; TRBD2 matches at 8 bases. The V gene's germline CDR1 is SGHTA and CDR2 FQGNSA. With 6 bases clipped from V and 1 base from J, the junction kept 8 bases outside the gene matches. This CDR3 has 15 residues. The CDR3 DNA reads TGTGCCAGCAGAAATAGCGGGGCCCTTTCCTACGAGCAGTACTTC. Translating gives CASRNSGALSYEQYF. The variable domain in full, with the rest retrieved from reference TRBV7-2 and TRBJ2-7, is GAGVSQSPSNKVTEKGKDVELRCDPISGHTALYWYRQSLGQGLEFLIYFQGNSAPDKSGLPSDRFSAERTGGSVSTLTIQRTQQEDSAVYLCASRNSGALSYEQYFGPGTRLTVT.

This clonotype was found once. The chain carries TRBV6-6 and TRBJ1-1; 7 bases line up with TRBD1. The CDR3 runs to 13 residues. Germline values: CDR1 MNHNY, CDR2 SVGAGI (reference sequence). After removal of 5 bases from V and 7 bases from J, the junction contained 7 bases not matched to a gene. The CDR3 spells CASSARQGFEAFF. For the CDR3, the DNA is TGTGCCAGCAGTGCCAGACAGGGTTTTGAAGCTTTCTTT.

The V gene is TRBV20-1, the J gene TRBJ1-5; D remains unclear. Germline V gives CDR1 DFQATT, CDR2 SNEGSKA (reference sequence). The CDR3 runs 13 residues. Deletions cut 7 bases from V and 0 bases from J, with 10 bases between. DNA of the CDR3: TGCAGTGGCACCTACACTAGCAATCAGCCCCAGCATTTT. Its protein is CSGTYTSNQPQHF.

The sample holds a few counts of this clonotype. The chain combines TRBV6-1 with TRBJ2-1; D gene ambiguous. From germline, CDR1 is MNHNS and CDR2 SASEGT. The CDR3 is 12 amino acids. The ends were cut back, 6 bases at V and 10 bases at J, with 13 bases in the middle. DNA of the CDR3: TGTGCCAGCAGCCTACTCCATGGCGAGCAGTTCTTC. As protein: CASSLLHGEQFF.

The chain carries TRBV4-3 and TRBJ1-2, with no clear D. The CDR3 is 14 amino acids. Germline CDR1 LGHNA, CDR2 YSLEER. Trimming took off 0 bases at V and 3 bases at J, with 8 bases between the two ends. CDR3 coding DNA: TGCGCCAGCAGCCAAGATCCAGAGGACTATGGCTACACCTTC. It yields the protein CASSQDPEDYGYTF.

In DNA form, the CDR3 reads TGTGCCAGCAGAGAGTGGGGCAGCACAGATACGCAGTATTTT. It translates to CASREWGSTDTQYF. V is TRBV11-2 and J is TRBJ2-3; maybe TRBD1 (5 bases). Trimming removed 6 bases from V and 0 bases from J, with 10 bases in between. CDR3 size: 14 residues. Germline loops: CDR1 SGHAT, CDR2 FQNNGV.

The chain employs TRBV6-8 and TRBJ2-7, with D perhaps being TRBD1 or TRBD2 (5 bases each). This CDR3 comprises 14 residues. With 3 bases removed from V and 7 bases from J, the gap between germline ends came to 16 bases. Germline V gene lookup returns CDR1 MNHGY and CDR2 SAAAGT. The CDR3 sequence is CASSYSWDPGEQYF. CDR3 sequence (DNA): TGTGCCAGCAGTTATTCCTGGGACCCGGGGGAGCAGTACTTC.

In this sample, this clonotype turned up once. This chain connects TRBV28 to TRBJ1-5; TRBD1 is a possible D gene (5 bases). Germline V gene sequence: CDR1 MDHEN, CDR2 SYDVKM. The CDR3 is 14 residues long. Deletions cut 2 bases from V and 4 bases from J, with 9 bases between. The CDR3 sequence is CASSLTRVNQPQHF. The DNA for the CDR3 is TGTGCCAGCAGTTTAACCAGGGTTAATCAGCCCCAGCATTTT. The full variable domain, rest sourced from reference TRBV28 and TRBJ1-5, is DVKVTQSSRYLVKRTGEKVFLECVQDMDHENMFWYRQDPGLGLRLIYFSYDVKMKEKGDIPEGYSVSREKKERFSLILESASTNQTSMYLCASSLTRVNQPQHFGDGTRLSIL.

The chain is built from TRBV19 and TRBJ2-1; 8 nucleotides align to TRBD1. The CDR3 has 16 residues. Trimming cost V 5 bases and J 9 bases; bases outside gene matches: 15. The germline gives CDR1 LNHDA, CDR2 SQIVND (reference sequence). CDR3 DNA: TGTGCCAGTAGTCCCTTTAGGGGGACAGGAGTAGGTGAGCAGTTCTTC. Translated: CASSPFRGTGVGEQFF.

Only a few counts were recorded for this clonotype. The gene calls are TRBV4-1 and TRBJ1-1; 7 positions match TRBD1. The junction had 5 bases not matched to a gene; V was cut back by 2 bases and J by 2 bases. This CDR3 has 15 residues. Germline V gene sequence: CDR1 MGHRA, CDR2 YSYEKL. CDR3 protein: CASSQWDSTNTEAFF. CDR3 sequence (DNA): TGCGCCAGCAGCCAATGGGACAGCACAAACACTGAAGCTTTCTTT.

The chain links TRBV19 to TRBJ1-6, with D perhaps TRBD1 (5 bases). Per the germline V gene, CDR1 is LNHDA and CDR2 is SQIVND (reference sequence). V lost 10 bases, J lost 2 bases, and 18 bases lay in between. CDR3 size: 16 residues. CDR3 nucleotide sequence: TGTGCCACCTCGGACATCCCTTGGCCCTATAATTCACCCCTCCACTTT. Translating it yields CATSDIPWPYNSPLHF.

This clonotype was detected a few times. The chain is built from TRBV6-2 or TRBV6-3 and TRBJ2-1, with TRBD2 matching over 11 bases. This CDR3 has 17 residues. Trimming at V came to 1 base and at J to 3 bases, leaving 5 bases not matched to a gene. CDR1 and CDR2 from the germline V gene are MNHEY and SVGEGT. DNA for the CDR3: TGTGCCAGCAGTTACTGGTCCGGGACTAGCGGCTACAATGAGCAGTTCTTC. Its protein product is CASSYWSGTSGYNEQFF.

This clonotype occurred a few times. This chain links TRBV6-2 or TRBV6-3 with TRBJ2-7, with D possibly TRBD1 on 5 matching bases. The CDR3 covers 15 residues. Germline lookup yields CDR1 MNHEY and CDR2 SVGEGT. V gave up 4 bases and J gave up 3 bases, with 16 bases separating them. CDR3 DNA: TGTGCCAGCAGTTTCCGGACATTACCGGACTACGAGCAGTACTTC. It yields the protein CASSFRTLPDYEQYF.

Only a few counts were recorded for this clonotype. The chain couples TRBV12-3 or TRBV12-4 to TRBJ2-5; a weak D match, TRBD2 (6 bases). The CDR3 consists of 15 residues. Trimming took 2 bases from V and 2 from J, leaving 12 bases between them. The CDR3 bases are TGTGCCAGCAGTTTAAGACTGGGGGGACAAGAGACCCAGTACTTC. Translation gives CASSLRLGGQETQYF.

The chain employs TRBV29-1 and TRBJ2-1; no firm D call. Trimming stripped 5 bases from V and 6 bases from J, with 11 bases between. Germline CDR1 and CDR2: SQVTM and ANQGSEA. This CDR3 is built from 12 residues. The CDR3 is CSVHPFGNEQFF. CDR3 bases: TGCAGCGTTCACCCTTTTGGCAATGAGCAGTTCTTC.

This clonotype occurred a few times. The rearrangement links TRBV4-2 to TRBJ2-1; maybe TRBD1 (5 bases). Germline CDR1 and CDR2: LGHNA and YNFKEQ. Deletions cut 0 bases from V and 8 bases from J, with 14 bases between. This CDR3 spans 15 amino acids. The CDR3 DNA is TGTGCCAGCAGCCAAGAAGGGCAGGGAATTTATGAGCAGTTCTTC. Translated, it gives CASSQEGQGIYEQFF.

The chain uses TRBV28 and TRBJ2-7; 9 positions agree with TRBD1. Looked up from germline, CDR1 is MDHEN and CDR2 is SYDVKM. CDR3 length: 14 residues. V gave up 7 bases and J gave up 6 bases; unmatched junction bases: 10. The CDR3 sequence is CASTGQGKRGEQYF. The CDR3 bases are TGTGCCAGCACCGGACAGGGGAAAAGGGGCGAGCAGTACTTC.

The chain recombines TRBV11-1 with TRBJ1-1, with D unclear. V shed 4 bases and J shed 5 bases, with 8 bases lying between them. Germline V gives CDR1 SGHAT, CDR2 FQDESV (reference sequence). CDR3 size: 12 residues. This chain's CDR3 is CASSSPYTEAFF. The CDR3 DNA reads as TGTGCCAGCAGCTCTCCCTATACTGAAGCTTTCTTT.

This clonotype has just a few counts. The rearrangement uses TRBV19 and TRBJ2-3; 10 positions match TRBD2. V lost 6 bases to trimming and J lost 4 bases; unmatched junction nucleotides: 7. CDR3 length: 15 amino acids. Looked up from germline, CDR1 is LNHDA and CDR2 is SQIVND (reference sequence). The CDR3 region has the DNA TGTGCCAGTAGACTCAGCGGGAGGGTCGCAGATACGCAGTATTTT. Translation: CASRLSGRVADTQYF.

A remark on this clonotype: A read error may be the cause here, since a much bigger clone is one base away. The V call is TRBV5-4, the J call TRBJ2-5; 8 bases are shared with TRBD2. CDR3 length: 15 amino acids. Germline V gives CDR1 SGHNT, CDR2 YYREEE (reference sequence). Unmatched junction bases numbered 6, after V lost 3 bases and J lost 2 bases. The CDR3 DNA sequence: TGTGCCAGCAGCTCTCCGAGACTAGCGCAAGAGACCCAGTACTTC. Amino acids: CASSSPRLAQETQYF.

This clonotype has only a few counts. The chain uses TRBV5-1 and TRBJ1-4; D perhaps matches TRBD1 (6 bases). The CDR3 is 12 amino acids. Trimming left V 2 bases short and J 13 bases short, with 12 bases between. CDR1 is SGHRS, CDR2 YFSETQ, per germline. DNA for the CDR3: TGCGCCAGCAGCTTCGAGGGGGAAGGACTGTTTTTT. This codes for CASSFEGEGLFF.

The rearrangement links TRBV7-9 to TRBJ1-4; no clear D gene. Germline V CDR1 and CDR2: SEHNR, FQNEAQ (reference sequence). Deletions cut 5 bases from V and 5 bases from J, with 3 bases between. The length of the CDR3 is 11 residues. The DNA of the CDR3 is TGTGCCAGCAGCGAAAATGAAAAACTGTTTTTT. This codes for CASSENEKLFF.

This chain links TRBV5-1 with TRBJ2-7; 8 positions agree with TRBD1. CDR3 size: 14 residues. The germline gives CDR1 SGHRS, CDR2 YFSETQ. J was trimmed by 4 bases and V by 1 base; bases with no gene match: 4. Here the CDR3 DNA reads TGCGCCAGCAGCTTGAGGACAGGGAATTACGAGCAGTACTTC. Amino acids: CASSLRTGNYEQYF.

This rearrangement joins TRBV12-3 or TRBV12-4 to TRBJ2-3, with D possibly being TRBD2 (5 bases). This CDR3 spans 15 amino acids. Trimming cost V 10 bases and J 4 bases, with 21 bases left between them. The CDR3 sequence: CATSRRAMLSDTQYF. In DNA form, the CDR3 reads TGTGCCACTTCGAGGCGGGCCATGTTATCAGATACGCAGTATTTT.